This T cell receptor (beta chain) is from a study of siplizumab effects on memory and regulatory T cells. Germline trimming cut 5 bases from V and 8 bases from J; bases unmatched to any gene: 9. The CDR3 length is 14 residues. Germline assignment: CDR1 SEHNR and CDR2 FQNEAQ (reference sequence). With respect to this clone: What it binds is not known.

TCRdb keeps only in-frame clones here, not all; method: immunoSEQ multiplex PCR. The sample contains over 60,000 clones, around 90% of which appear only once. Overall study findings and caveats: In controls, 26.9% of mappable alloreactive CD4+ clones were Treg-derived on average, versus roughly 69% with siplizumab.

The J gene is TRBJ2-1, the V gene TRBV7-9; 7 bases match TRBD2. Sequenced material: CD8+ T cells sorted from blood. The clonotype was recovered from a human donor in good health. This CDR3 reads CASSRAGREHEQFF. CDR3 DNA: TGTGCCAGCAGCCGGGCTGGGCGGGAGCATGAGCAGTTCTTC.